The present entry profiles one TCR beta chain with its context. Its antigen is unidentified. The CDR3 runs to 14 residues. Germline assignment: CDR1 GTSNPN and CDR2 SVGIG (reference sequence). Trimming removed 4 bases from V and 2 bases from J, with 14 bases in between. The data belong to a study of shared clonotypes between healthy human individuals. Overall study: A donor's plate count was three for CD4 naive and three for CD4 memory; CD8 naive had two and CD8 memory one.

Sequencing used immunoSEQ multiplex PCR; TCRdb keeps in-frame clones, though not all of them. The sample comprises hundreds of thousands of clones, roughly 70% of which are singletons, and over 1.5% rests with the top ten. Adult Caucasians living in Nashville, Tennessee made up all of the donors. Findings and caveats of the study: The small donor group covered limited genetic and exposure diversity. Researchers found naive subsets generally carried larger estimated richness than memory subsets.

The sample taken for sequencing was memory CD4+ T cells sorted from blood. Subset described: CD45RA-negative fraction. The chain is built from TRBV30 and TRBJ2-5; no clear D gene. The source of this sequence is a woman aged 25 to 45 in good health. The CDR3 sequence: CAWTWSAVQETQYF. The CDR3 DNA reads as TGTGCCTGGACTTGGTCGGCGGTACAAGAGACCCAGTACTTC. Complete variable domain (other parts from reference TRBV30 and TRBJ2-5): SQTIHQWPATLVQPVGSPLSLECTVEGTSNPNLYWYRQAAGRGLQLLFYSVGIGQISSEVPQNLSASRPQDRQFILSSKKLLLSDSGFYLCAWTWSAVQETQYFGPGTRLLVL.